Following are 25 T cell receptor beta chains from one sample sequenced in a study of T cell responses to AZD1222 COVID-19 vaccine (dated by TCRdb to the early 2020s). The sample's time point, from its label and the paper: baseline before first vaccination. Libraries were built with the immunoSEQ multiplex PCR assay. The table was pulled from immuneACCESS by TCRdb, which kept in-frame rearrangements only. Such tables lose some clones; where checked, under half of the loss comes from unresolved V genes, and the rest has no known cause. The sample table lists about 130,000 clones, 90% of them with a count of one. 6.9% of the sample is taken by the ten largest. The input for sequencing was peripheral blood, taken on day 0 of AZD1222 vaccination. The receptor source for this set is an adult in good health.

J is TRBJ1-2 and V is TRBV6-2 or TRBV6-3, with 9 bases aligning to TRBD1. This CDR3 has 13 residues. Germline CDR1 and CDR2: MNHEY and SVGEGT. V was clipped by 4 bases and J by 8 bases; unmatched bases: 5. CDR3 DNA: TGTGCCAGCAGTTTCACAGGGGGCGCCGGCTACACCTTC. Its translation: CASSFTGGAGYTF.

Note on this clone: Within the sample, other DNA sequences also encode this same CDR3. This rearrangement joins TRBV11-3 to TRBJ2-3; no definite D call. V was shortened by 3 bases and J by 6 bases, with 10 bases between the two germline ends. The CDR3 has 13 residues. From germline, CDR1 is SGHNT and CDR2 YENEEA. The CDR3 loop reads CASSLPLTDTQYF. CDR3 coding DNA: TGTGCCAGCAGCTTGCCCCTTACGGATACGCAGTATTTT.

This clone was seen more than once but under ten times. The rearrangement links TRBV6-5 to TRBJ1-5; D gene uncertain. Per germline, CDR1 MNHEY and CDR2 SVGAGI. The CDR3 covers 15 residues. Trimming took 6 bases from V and 3 from J, leaving 15 bases between them. The chain's CDR3 is CASSPGPNPNQPQHF. For the CDR3, the DNA is TGTGCCAGCAGCCCAGGACCGAACCCCAATCAGCCCCAGCATTTT.

The V and J genes are TRBV10-3 and TRBJ2-7, with TRBD1 matching over 9 bases. The CDR3 is 14 residues long. V shed 5 bases and J 7 bases; nucleotides not matched to a gene: 9. Germline CDR1 and CDR2: ENHRY and SYGVKD. CDR3 amino acids: CAISRDRELREQYF. The DNA for the CDR3 is TGTGCCATCAGTCGGGACAGGGAACTAAGGGAGCAGTACTTC.

The J gene is TRBJ2-5, the V gene TRBV11-3; 9 nucleotides align to TRBD1. The J segment lost 2 bases and the V segment lost 5 bases, leaving 3 bases of the junction unmatched. The CDR3 loop spans 14 amino acids. The V gene's germline CDR1 is SGHNT and CDR2 YENEEA. The CDR3 spells CASSDDRGQETQYF. The CDR3 DNA follows: TGTGCCAGCAGCGACGACAGGGGGCAAGAGACCCAGTACTTC.

This sequence joins TRBV5-1 and TRBJ2-1, with D perhaps matching TRBD1 (5 bases). This CDR3 has 15 amino acids. V was clipped by 4 bases and J by 6 bases, with 17 bases between them. In germline, CDR1 is SGHRS, CDR2 YFSETQ. Here the CDR3 DNA reads TGCGCCAGCAGCCTCAGGGAAGAAGAAAGCAATGAGCAGTTCTTC. Protein: CASSLREEESNEQFF.

The chain is built from TRBV7-3 and TRBJ2-3; the match to TRBD1 covers 10 bases. The CDR3 is made up of 14 amino acids. With V trimmed by 8 bases and J by 4 bases, 6 bases remained unmatched. The germline gives CDR1 SGHTA, CDR2 FQGTGA. CDR3 coding DNA: TGTGCCAGCGCCCGGACAGGGGGAGCAGATACGCAGTATTTT. Amino acid sequence: CASARTGGADTQYF.

The rearrangement uses TRBV28 and TRBJ2-7; D unclear. Per germline, CDR1 MDHEN and CDR2 SYDVKM. This CDR3 contains 12 residues. Trimming stripped 6 bases from V and 4 bases from J, with 10 bases between. The CDR3 bases are TGTGCCAGCAGCCTAGACGTGTACGAGCAGTACTTC. Encoded protein: CASSLDVYEQYF.

This sequence joins TRBV6-1 and TRBJ1-4, with 7 bases identical to TRBD1. The CDR3 is made up of 14 amino acids. V lost 2 bases, J lost 4 bases, and 1 base stayed unmatched. Germline CDR1 reads MNHNS; CDR2 reads SASEGT. The CDR3 loop is CASSENRGNEKLFF. For the CDR3, the DNA is TGTGCCAGCAGTGAAAACAGGGGTAATGAAAAACTGTTTTTT.

The rearrangement links TRBV5-6 to TRBJ2-3; TRBD1 or TRBD2 may be the D gene (5 bases each). Germline lookup yields CDR1 SGHDT and CDR2 YYEEEE. The ends were cut back, 6 bases at V and 7 bases at J, with 12 bases in the middle. This CDR3 is 12 amino acids long. This CDR3 reads CASMEGTHTQYF. The CDR3 nucleotides are TGTGCCAGCATGGAAGGGACGCATACGCAGTATTTT.

This clone has just one count. The rearrangement joins TRBV4-2 to TRBJ1-5; unclear D gene. CDR1 is LGHNA, CDR2 YNFKEQ, per germline. The CDR3 contains 15 residues. V gave up 1 base and J gave up 3 bases, with 10 bases separating them. As DNA, the CDR3 is TGTGCCAGCAGCCAAGTGAGACACGACAATCAGCCCCAGCATTTT. Translating gives CASSQVRHDNQPQHF.

The V gene is TRBV27, the J gene TRBJ1-2, with 7 nucleotides matching TRBD1. The V gene's germline CDR1 is MNHEY and CDR2 SMNVEV (reference sequence). With V trimmed by 5 bases and J by 8 bases, 8 bases remained unmatched. The CDR3 length is 13 residues. The CDR3 sequence is CASSPRDSEGYTF. The CDR3 DNA reads as TGTGCCAGCAGTCCCCGGGACAGCGAAGGCTACACCTTC.

The V gene is TRBV5-1, the J gene TRBJ2-3; D is undetermined. CDR3 length: 12 amino acids. V lost 3 bases to trimming and J lost 2 bases, with 4 bases between them. CDR1 and CDR2 from the germline V gene are SGHRS and YFSETQ. CDR3 amino acids: CASSSVTDTQYF. Here the CDR3 DNA reads TGCGCCAGCAGCTCGGTCACAGATACGCAGTATTTT.

The rearrangement links TRBV6-6 to TRBJ2-2; the D is unclear. Germline CDR1 is MNHNY and CDR2 is SVGAGI (reference sequence). With 0 bases removed from V and 2 bases from J, the gap between germline ends came to 4 bases. CDR3 length equals 14 residues. The CDR3 DNA reads as TGTGCCAGCAGTTACTCTGTTAACACCGGGGAGCTGTTTTTT. Translation gives CASSYSVNTGELFF.

The chain recombines TRBV5-5 with TRBJ2-3; 8 bases are a match to TRBD2. J lost 3 bases, V lost 1 base, and 10 bases had no gene match. Germline lookup yields CDR1 SGHKS and CDR2 YYEKEE (reference sequence). The CDR3 extends over 17 amino acids. This CDR3 is CASSLHFPGLGTDTQYF. The CDR3 DNA reads TGTGCCAGCAGCTTGCACTTTCCGGGACTAGGTACAGATACGCAGTATTTT.

CDR3 amino acids: CASSRPDRDYGYTF. CDR3 coding DNA: TGTGCCAGCAGCCGGCCCGACAGGGACTATGGCTACACCTTC. This chain connects TRBV5-4 to TRBJ1-2, with 7 bases aligning to TRBD1. The V segment lost 4 bases and the J segment 3 bases; nucleotides outside the gene matches: 6. CDR1 is SGHNT and CDR2 is YYREEE in the germline V gene (reference sequence). The CDR3 is made up of 14 amino acids.

The chain is built from TRBV28 and TRBJ1-2; D remains ambiguous. The V gene lost 4 bases and the J gene lost 4 bases, with 4 bases spanning the gap. CDR3 size: 11 residues. The germline V gene encodes CDR1 MDHEN and CDR2 SYDVKM. CDR3 sequence reads: CASSSSYGYTF. CDR3 sequence (DNA): TGTGCCAGCAGTTCGAGCTATGGCTACACCTTC.

J is TRBJ2-1 and V is TRBV10-1; 10 bases line up with TRBD2. This CDR3 is built from 15 residues. The V and J ends lost 2 bases and 8 bases, in that order; junction bases with no gene match: 6. Per the germline V gene, CDR1 is WNHNN and CDR2 is SYGVQD (reference sequence). The DNA of the CDR3 is TGCGCCAGCAGTGAGCTGGCTAGCGGGGGCCATGAGCAGTTCTTC. This codes for CASSELASGGHEQFF.

The chain uses TRBV24-1 and TRBJ1-2, with 8 nucleotides matching TRBD1. With 4 bases clipped from V and 7 bases from J, the junction kept 10 bases outside the gene matches. Germline-derived CDR1 and CDR2 are KGHDR and SFDVKD. This CDR3 comprises 15 residues. As DNA, the CDR3 is TGTGCCACCAGTGAGACCGGGACAGGAGAAGTTGGCTACACCTTC. This gives the protein CATSETGTGEVGYTF.

The rearrangement links TRBV28 to TRBJ1-2; D unclear. Germline CDR1 is MDHEN and CDR2 is SYDVKM. CDR3 length: 14 amino acids. The germline V and J ends were trimmed by 5 bases and 3 bases, with 13 bases remaining between them. The CDR3 reads CASSNREEYYGYTF. In nucleotides, the CDR3 is TGTGCCAGCAGTAACAGAGAAGAGTACTATGGCTACACCTTC.

In its sample, this clone was seen a few times. This chain uses TRBV21-1 with TRBJ2-2. TRBV21-1 is listed as a pseudogene. The CDR3 length is 16 residues. The CDR3 loop reads CASRDVQSARTGELFF. The CDR3 region has the DNA TGTGCCAGCAGGGATGTGCAGAGTGCTCGCACCGGGGAGCTGTTTTTT.

J is TRBJ2-7 and V is TRBV21-1; the listed D gene, TRBD2, was not tested against the DNA. TRBV21-1 is a pseudogene locus. This CDR3 has 15 residues. CDR3 DNA: TGTGCCAGCACTAGCTCCCGTCGGAGGGGCTACGAGCAGTACTTC. It codes for CASTSSRRRGYEQYF.

The chain has TRBV29-1 and TRBJ1-2; 10 bases agree with TRBD1. Germline V CDR1 and CDR2: SQVTM, ANQGSEA. The CDR3 sequence is 13 residues long. V was pared by 6 bases and J by 3 bases, with 4 bases of the junction left unmatched. The CDR3 nucleotides read TGCAGCGTCTGGACAGGGGGGGACTATGGCTACACCTTC. Its protein product is CSVWTGGDYGYTF.

The chain combines TRBV7-9 with TRBJ2-7; D is uncertain. CDR3 length equals 12 residues. Trimming left V 7 bases short and J 1 base short, with 8 bases between. Germline V lookup: CDR1 SEHNR, CDR2 FQNEAQ (reference sequence). This CDR3 is CASTGISYEQYF. The CDR3 nucleotides read TGTGCCAGCACCGGCATATCCTACGAGCAGTACTTC.

The V call is TRBV5-4, the J call TRBJ2-5, with TRBD1 matching over 7 bases. The CDR3 spans 14 residues. Germline CDR1 SGHNT, CDR2 YYREEE (reference sequence). V gave up 5 bases and J gave up 5 bases; unmatched junction bases: 9. The CDR3 loop reads CASSLGDRVETQYF. The DNA of the CDR3 is TGTGCCAGCAGTCTTGGTGACAGGGTTGAGACCCAGTACTTC.